These 11 T cell receptor beta chains came from one sample sequenced in a study of T cells in Graves' hyperthyroidism and ophthalmopathy. What was amplified from RNA transcripts were TCR beta CDR3 regions. A first-round RT-PCR of the TCR CDR3 used the HTBI primer set. TCRdb re-derived calls from the multiplex PCR reads in MiXCR, one entry per CDR3 protein. Among some 600,000 distinct CDR3 sequences listed, about 15% were seen once. The sample comprised blood. The source is a woman under 40 with Graves' hyperthyroidism that later progressed to Graves' ophthalmopathy.

The chain is built from TRBV14 and TRBJ2-1; 8 nucleotides align to TRBD2. The CDR3 has 13 residues. Germline CDR1 SGHDN, CDR2 FVKESK. Unmatched junction bases numbered 5, after V lost 6 bases and J lost 7 bases. The CDR3 loop is CASREAGVNEQFF. CDR3 nucleotide sequence: TGTGCCAGCAGGGAAGCGGGAGTGAATGAGCAGTTCTTC. Full variable domain (remainder filled in from reference TRBV14 and TRBJ2-1): EAGVTQFPSHSVIEKGQTVTLRCDPISGHDNLYWYRRVMGKEIKFLLHFVKESKQDESGMPNNRFLAERTGGTYSTLKVQPAELEDSGVYFCASREAGVNEQFFGPGTRLTVL.

This clonotype appeared many times. The J gene is TRBJ1-2, the V gene TRBV9, with a possible D match to TRBD1 (6 bases). V was pared by 0 bases and J by 4 bases, with 7 bases between. This CDR3 is built from 13 residues. Germline CDR1 SGDLS, CDR2 YYNGEE. In nucleotides, the CDR3 is TGTGCCAGCAGCGTAGGGGACATCTATGGCTACACCTTC. Residues: CASSVGDIYGYTF.

This clonotype was observed at least ten times. The chain has TRBV12-3 or TRBV12-4 and TRBJ1-2; TRBD1 aligns across 10 bases. The CDR3 length is 13 residues. Trimming cost V 9 bases and J 8 bases; bases outside gene matches: 9. The CDR3 spells CASGTGDYRGYTF. The CDR3 DNA follows: TGTGCCAGTGGGACAGGGGACTATAGGGGCTACACCTTC.

This clonotype has at least ten counts. This chain uses TRBV7-2 with TRBJ2-3, with 14 bases identical to TRBD2. The CDR3 is 15 amino acids. The ends lost 4 bases at V and 8 bases at J; junction bases unmatched: 5. Per germline, CDR1 SGHTA and CDR2 FQGNSA. The CDR3: CASSWGLAGAGTQYF. CDR3 in DNA: TGTGCCAGCAGCTGGGGACTAGCGGGAGCGGGTACGCAGTATTTT.

This clonotype was recorded many times. The V and J genes are TRBV6-2 or TRBV6-3 and TRBJ2-1; D is perhaps TRBD2 (6 bases). This CDR3 region has 14 residues. Germline V lookup: CDR1 MNHEY, CDR2 SVGEGT. The ends were cut back, 2 bases at V and 6 bases at J, with 11 bases in the middle. In DNA, the CDR3 is TGTGCCAGCAGTTACCCAGCGGGCCGCAATGAGCAGTTCTTC. It specifies CASSYPAGRNEQFF.

This clonotype was found a few times. This chain connects TRBV5-1 to TRBJ1-1; D is ambiguous. The CDR3 extends over 16 amino acids. CDR1 and CDR2 (germline): SGHRS, YFSETQ. The ends were cut back, 0 bases at V and 5 bases at J, with 17 bases in the middle. CDR3 in DNA: TGCGCCAGCAGCTTGGTTCGGCCGGCCCCTGGGACTGAAGCTTTCTTT. It yields the protein CASSLVRPAPGTEAFF.

V is TRBV18 and J is TRBJ2-2, with D possibly TRBD1 on 5 matching bases. Germline V gene lookup returns CDR1 KGHSH and CDR2 LQKENI. The CDR3 extends over 16 amino acids. Trimming took off 3 bases at V and 1 base at J, with 12 bases between the two ends. CDR3 loop: CASSPLGAKNTGELFF. For the CDR3, the DNA is TGTGCCAGCTCACCTCTAGGGGCGAAGAACACCGGGGAGCTGTTTTTT.

This clonotype was found many times. V gene TRBV27 combines with J gene TRBJ2-7; 7 bases are a match to TRBD1. V shed 6 bases and J 2 bases; nucleotides not matched to a gene: 10. Germline V gene sequence: CDR1 MNHEY, CDR2 SMNVEV (reference sequence). The length of the CDR3 is 15 residues. In nucleotides, the CDR3 is TGTGCCAGCAGCCAGAGTCCGGGACAGACCTACGAGCAGTACTTC. This gives the protein CASSQSPGQTYEQYF.

This clonotype was counted ten times or more. This chain links TRBV24-1 with TRBJ2-1, with 7 bases lining up with TRBD2. Germline V gene sequence: CDR1 KGHDR, CDR2 SFDVKD. The ends lost 0 bases at V and 7 bases at J; junction bases unmatched: 8. The CDR3 totals 16 residues. This CDR3 is CATSDLNGGSKNEQFF. In DNA form, the CDR3 reads TGTGCCACCAGTGATTTGAATGGCGGGAGTAAGAATGAGCAGTTCTTC.

This clonotype appeared many times. This chain connects TRBV12-3 or TRBV12-4 to TRBJ2-1, with 7 bases fitting TRBD1. The CDR3 sequence is 16 residues long. Trimming took 3 bases from V and 4 from J; bases not matched to a gene: 9. CDR3 sequence (DNA): TGTGCCAGCAGTTTTCGCGGACAGGCTCCTTACAATGAGCAGTTCTTC. Protein sequence: CASSFRGQAPYNEQFF.

This clonotype was counted ten times or more. The chain couples TRBV20-1 to TRBJ2-3; D unresolved. The CDR3 covers 16 residues. V was trimmed by 1 base and J by 2 bases, leaving 16 bases between them. CDR1 DFQATT and CDR2 SNEGSKA come from the germline V gene (reference sequence). This CDR3 reads CSARGRARINTDTQYF. The CDR3 coding sequence is TGCAGTGCTAGAGGCCGGGCGCGAATCAACACAGATACGCAGTATTTT.